These T cell receptor beta chains were read from a single sample in a study of cytotoxic CD8 clonotypes in ibrutinib-treated CLL. TCRdb's table, derived via immunoSEQ multiplex PCR, lists solely in-frame clones and lacks some. The profile shows a few hundred thousand clones, roughly 71% of them singletons. The sequencing used PBMCs, collected after 36 months of ibrutinib treatment. The source is a human donor with chronic lymphocytic leukemia. Both conserved end residues are part of each CDR3. The order of the fields is CDR3 protein, CDR3 DNA, D gene, clone size, J gene, V gene. D genes are given only for firm matches. Clone size, where shown, is once, few, many, or a class for clones that have expanded.

CDR3: CASSQWPNYNEQFF
DNA: TGTGCCAGCAGCCAATGGCCCAACTACAATGAGCAGTTCTTC
D: NA
size: NA
J: TRBJ2-1
V: TRBV14

CDR3: CASSPDDWRESQYF
DNA: TGCGCCAGCAGCCCGGACGATTGGCGGGAGTCGCAGTATTTT
D: TRBD2
size: few
J: TRBJ2-3
V: TRBV4-1

CDR3: CASSLVGTGELFF
DNA: TGTGCCAGCAGTTTGGTGGGCACCGGGGAGCTGTTTTTT
D: NA
size: NA
J: TRBJ2-2
V: TRBV27

CDR3: CASTGTDFTDTQYF
DNA: TGTGCCAGCACCGGGACAGACTTCACAGATACGCAGTATTTT
D: TRBD1
size: NA
J: TRBJ2-3
V: TRBV6-1

CDR3: CASMGTGLTYEQYF
DNA: TGTGCCAGCATGGGGACAGGGTTGACCTACGAGCAGTACTTC
D: TRBD1
size: NA
J: TRBJ2-7
V: TRBV25-1

CDR3: CASSPRASPGTQYF
DNA: TGCGCCAGCAGCCCACGGGCATCCCCCGGGACCCAGTACTTC
D: NA
size: once
J: TRBJ2-5
V: TRBV4-3

CDR3: CASSDGTEYNEQFF
DNA: TGTGCCAGCAGCGACGGGACAGAATACAATGAGCAGTTCTTC
D: TRBD1
size: NA
J: TRBJ2-1
V: TRBV9

CDR3: CSVELAGQGSYNEQFF
DNA: TGCAGCGTTGAGCTAGCGGGACAGGGCTCCTACAATGAGCAGTTCTTC
D: NA
size: NA
J: TRBJ2-1
V: TRBV29-1

CDR3: CASSEQGDTDEQFF
DNA: TGTGCCAGCAGTGAGCAAGGGGACACAGATGAGCAGTTCTTC
D: NA
size: NA
J: TRBJ2-1
V: TRBV27

CDR3: CASSVRGRILHQALHF
DNA: TGTGCCAGCAGTGTCCGCGGGCGGATCCTCCACCAAGCCCTCCACTTT
D: NA
size: NA
J: TRBJ1-6
V: TRBV6-1

CDR3: CASSLDGYNEQFF
DNA: TGCGCCAGCAGCTTGGACGGATACAATGAGCAGTTCTTC
D: NA
size: NA
J: TRBJ2-1
V: TRBV5-1

CDR3: CASSAQTSSYEQYF
DNA: TGTGCCAGCAGCGCCCAGACTAGTTCATACGAGCAGTACTTC
D: NA
size: NA
J: TRBJ2-7
V: TRBV7-2

CDR3: CSVRSGTGGADTEAFF
DNA: TGCAGCGTCCGTTCTGGGACAGGGGGAGCCGACACTGAAGCTTTCTTT
D: TRBD1
size: few
J: TRBJ1-1
V: TRBV29-1

CDR3: CATSRGNRQPNSPLHF
DNA: TGTGCCACCAGCAGAGGTAACCGACAGCCGAATTCACCCCTCCACTTT
D: NA
size: NA
J: TRBJ1-6
V: TRBV15

CDR3: CASSRTDYEQYF
DNA: TGTGCCAGCTCACGGACAGACTACGAGCAGTACTTC
D: NA
size: NA
J: TRBJ2-7
V: TRBV18

CDR3: CASSHSPAYEQYF
DNA: TGTGCCAGCAGTCACAGTCCAGCCTACGAGCAGTACTTC
D: NA
size: once
J: TRBJ2-7
V: TRBV6-1

CDR3: CASSVGHNEQFF
DNA: TGTGCCAGCAGCGTGGGACACAATGAGCAGTTCTTC
D: NA
size: NA
J: TRBJ2-1
V: TRBV9

CDR3: CASSPRTGSSYEQYF
DNA: TGTGCCAGCTCACCCAGGACGGGTAGCTCCTACGAGCAGTACTTC
D: NA
size: NA
J: TRBJ2-7
V: TRBV18

CDR3: CASSLGQFKETQYF
DNA: TGCGCCAGCAGCTTAGGACAGTTTAAAGAGACCCAGTACTTC
D: NA
size: NA
J: TRBJ2-5
V: TRBV5-1

CDR3: CASSFELAPSTGELFF
DNA: TGTGCCAGCAGTTTTGAGTTAGCGCCTAGTACCGGGGAGCTGTTTTTT
D: NA
size: NA
J: TRBJ2-2
V: TRBV28

CDR3: CAETTGRALTDTQYF
DNA: TGTGCAGAGACTACAGGCAGGGCCCTCACAGATACGCAGTATTTT
D: NA
size: NA
J: TRBJ2-3
V: TRBV7-2

CDR3: CASSQPGPGVGNQPQHF
DNA: TGCGCCAGCAGCCAACCTGGCCCGGGGGTGGGCAATCAGCCCCAGCATTTT
D: NA
size: NA
J: TRBJ1-5
V: TRBV4-1

CDR3: CASSLTRDTKYEQYF
DNA: TGTGCCAGCAGCTTAACTCGGGACACCAAATACGAGCAGTACTTC
D: NA
size: NA
J: TRBJ2-7
V: TRBV7-3

CDR3: CASSSGVNPGGWETQYF
DNA: TGTGCCAGCAGCTCGGGGGTTAACCCAGGGGGCTGGGAGACCCAGTACTTC
D: TRBD1
size: NA
J: TRBJ2-5
V: TRBV5-5

CDR3: CASSLRGWDYNEQFF
DNA: TGTGCCAGCAGTTTACGGGGTTGGGACTACAATGAGCAGTTCTTC
D: NA
size: NA
J: TRBJ2-1
V: TRBV27

CDR3: CASSGGPFFGYTF
DNA: TGTGCCAGCAGTGGCGGGCCTTTCTTTGGCTACACCTTC
D: NA
size: NA
J: TRBJ1-2
V: TRBV25-1

CDR3: CSVEPGGGARSF
DNA: TGCAGCGTTGAACCCGGCGGGGGGGCGCGGTCGTTT
D: NA
size: NA
J: TRBJ1-1
V: TRBV29-1

CDR3: CASRSGGARETQYF
DNA: TGTGCCAGCAGGAGCGGGGGGGCGAGAGAGACCCAGTACTTC
D: TRBD2
size: NA
J: TRBJ2-5
V: TRBV6-1